The next 25 T cell receptor beta chains were all read from a single sample in a study of blood T cells in healthy people across ages. Next came a second PCR, run for roughly 7 to 12 cycles, which used a sample-barcoded 5' primer along with a J-beta primer mix. TCRdb recomputed calls from the 5' RACE reads with MiXCR, one row per CDR3 protein. Here the sample spans about 1 million distinct CDR3 sequences, around 45% being singletons. Material for sequencing was blood. The receptors derive from an older woman in good health.

This clonotype has just a few counts. The rearrangement uses TRBV6-6 and TRBJ1-2; unclear D gene. Trimming shortened V by 7 bases and J by 4 bases, and 16 bases separated the two germline ends. CDR3 length equals 14 residues. The germline CDR1 and CDR2 sequences are MNHNY and SVGAGI (reference sequence). The CDR3 DNA is TGTGCCAGCACCCCGAACGGGGTAAGCTATGGCTACACCTTC. Translation gives CASTPNGVSYGYTF.

CDR3 in DNA: TGTGCCAGCAGCCAAGTACCTAGCGGGGTCTCCTACAATGAGCAGTTCTTC. The encoded protein is CASSQVPSGVSYNEQFF. The rearrangement links TRBV14 to TRBJ2-1; 9 positions agree with TRBD2. This CDR3 is 17 amino acids long. The germline V gene encodes CDR1 SGHDN and CDR2 FVKESK. J was trimmed by 0 bases and V by 1 base; bases with no gene match: 4. Using reference TRBV14 and TRBJ2-1 for the parts outside the CDR3, the full variable domain is EAGVTQFPSHSVIEKGQTVTLRCDPISGHDNLYWYRRVMGKEIKFLLHFVKESKQDESGMPNNRFLAERTGGTYSTLKVQPAELEDSGVYFCASSQVPSGVSYNEQFFGPGTRLTVL.

This clonotype was seen ten or more times. This chain connects TRBV27 to TRBJ2-7; D not certain. CDR1 MNHEY and CDR2 SMNVEV come from the germline V gene (reference sequence). This CDR3 region has 13 residues. V lost 6 bases and J lost 3, with 12 bases in between. CDR3 DNA: TGTGCCAGCAGCCCCGGACCCCTCTACGAGCAGTACTTC. Translating gives CASSPGPLYEQYF.

This clonotype was seen more than once but under ten times. The chain is built from TRBV29-1 and TRBJ2-3; TRBD2 matches at 9 bases. V lost 7 bases to trimming and J lost 3 bases; unmatched junction nucleotides: 8. The CDR3 extends over 14 amino acids. Germline V gene lookup returns CDR1 SQVTM and CDR2 ANQGSEA. The CDR3 sequence: CSGVLAGRTDTQYF. The CDR3 bases are TGCAGCGGAGTCCTAGCGGGAAGGACAGATACGCAGTATTTT.

This clonotype came up a few times. The chain links TRBV6-5 to TRBJ2-7; 11 bases are a match to TRBD2. The CDR3 totals 17 residues. Unmatched junction bases numbered 10, after V lost 4 bases and J lost 2 bases. The germline V gene has CDR1 MNHEY and CDR2 SVGAGI. The CDR3 coding sequence is TGTGCCAGCAGTTGGGGAACTAGCGGGAGTCATACCTACGAGCAGTACTTC. Translation gives CASSWGTSGSHTYEQYF.

This clonotype was picked up a small number of times. The genes are TRBV5-4 and TRBJ2-3; TRBD1 aligns across 9 bases. Per germline, CDR1 SGHNT and CDR2 YYREEE (reference sequence). V trimming: 7 bases; J trimming: 3 bases; junction bases outside the gene matches: 6. There are 14 residues in the CDR3. CDR3 region: CASLRQGETDTQYF. The CDR3 region has the DNA TGTGCCAGCTTGAGACAGGGGGAAACAGATACGCAGTATTTT.

Remarks on this clonotype: Sequence at one end of the junction differs from germline and may be a read error. The chain couples TRBV20-1 to TRBJ2-7, with D perhaps matching TRBD2 (5 bases). Germline-derived CDR1 and CDR2 are DFQATT and SNEGSKA (reference sequence). This CDR3 comprises 14 residues. CDR3 loop: CSARGPGNRYEQYF. CDR3 coding DNA: TGCAGTGCCAGAGGTCCGGGAAATCGGTACGAGCAGTACTTC.

This clonotype was counted only a few times. The chain is built from TRBV7-7 and TRBJ2-5; D is unclear. The V end was cut by 3 bases, the J end by 3 bases, with 8 bases between. The CDR3 has 13 amino acids. In germline, CDR1 is SSHAT, CDR2 FNYEAQ (reference sequence). CDR3 DNA: TGTGCCAGCAGCTTCGCAGGCAAAGAGACCCAGTACTTC. This translates into CASSFAGKETQYF.

This clonotype was found a few times. V usage is TRBV29-1 and J usage is TRBJ2-3; 11 bases agree with TRBD2. V lost 6 bases to trimming and J lost 2 bases; unmatched junction nucleotides: 10. This CDR3 comprises 16 residues. Germline-derived CDR1 and CDR2 are SQVTM and ANQGSEA. The CDR3 is CSVYKGTSGATDTQYF. In DNA, the CDR3 is TGCAGCGTCTACAAAGGGACTAGCGGAGCCACAGATACGCAGTATTTT.

This chain links TRBV9 with TRBJ2-5; 9 bases map to TRBD2. V shed 0 bases, J shed 2 bases, and the junction held 5 bases outside the gene matches. Germline values: CDR1 SGDLS, CDR2 YYNGEE. This CDR3 comprises 16 residues. The CDR3 loop is CASSVGAGGIQETQYF. DNA for the CDR3: TGTGCCAGCAGCGTAGGAGCGGGGGGAATACAAGAGACCCAGTACTTC.

The V and J genes are TRBV5-1 and TRBJ1-1; D gene uncertain. CDR3 size: 13 residues. V was shortened by 0 bases and J by 1 base, with 4 bases between the two germline ends. Germline V lookup: CDR1 SGHRS, CDR2 YFSETQ. The CDR3 region has the DNA TGCGCCAGCAGCTTGGAACGGAACACTGAAGCTTTCTTT. Amino acid sequence: CASSLERNTEAFF.

The V call is TRBV5-1, the J call TRBJ2-1; TRBD2 matches at 9 bases. This CDR3 has 16 amino acids. Trimming at V came to 7 bases and at J to 1 base, leaving 9 bases not matched to a gene. Germline V gene lookup returns CDR1 SGHRS and CDR2 YFSETQ. The CDR3 here is CASGGAGGVSYNEQFF. CDR3 DNA: TGCGCCAGCGGGGGAGCGGGAGGCGTTTCCTACAATGAGCAGTTCTTC.

The CDR3 nucleotides read TGCGCCAGCAGCAACCGGAGTGATGAGCAGTTCTTC. This gives the protein CASSNRSDEQFF. The gene calls are TRBV5-1 and TRBJ2-1; D unresolved. V shed 4 bases and J shed 8 bases, with 10 bases lying between them. CDR1 is SGHRS and CDR2 is YFSETQ in the germline V gene. The CDR3 has 12 amino acids.

This clonotype has only a few counts. This chain joins TRBV5-1 and TRBJ2-7; TRBD2 aligns across 7 bases. Germline V gene lookup returns CDR1 SGHRS and CDR2 YFSETQ. The CDR3 is 17 amino acids. V lost 1 base, J lost 0 bases, and 10 bases stayed unmatched. CDR3 sequence: CASSLFSLGGSSYEQYF. The CDR3 bases are TGCGCCAGCAGCTTGTTTTCTTTGGGCGGGAGCTCCTACGAGCAGTACTTC.

The chain employs TRBV27 and TRBJ2-1; 12 positions agree with TRBD2. Germline-derived CDR1 and CDR2 are MNHEY and SMNVEV (reference sequence). The CDR3 spans 16 residues. The V and J ends lost 5 bases and 10 bases, in that order; junction bases with no gene match: 12. For the CDR3, the DNA is TGTGCCAGCAGTCGGTGGACTAGCGGGACCTTTTGGGAGCAGTTCTTC. Its protein is CASSRWTSGTFWEQFF.

The chain combines TRBV5-1 with TRBJ2-5; D ambiguous. This CDR3 is 14 amino acids long. Germline-derived CDR1 and CDR2 are SGHRS and YFSETQ. V lost 1 base, J lost 5 bases, and 12 bases lay in between. CDR3 DNA sequence: TGCGCCAGCAGCTTGTCGAGGATCGGGGAGACCCAGTACTTC. This gives the protein CASSLSRIGETQYF.

The rearrangement joins TRBV5-1 to TRBJ2-3; 8 bases match TRBD2. Germline-derived CDR1 and CDR2 are SGHRS and YFSETQ. The trim removed 2 bases at V and 5 bases at J, leaving 4 bases unmatched. The CDR3 spans 14 residues. The CDR3 DNA reads as TGCGCCAGCAGCTTTGGGGGACTAGGAGATACGCAGTATTTT. The encoded protein is CASSFGGLGDTQYF.

This clonotype was found many times. The chain is built from TRBV29-1 and TRBJ1-1, with TRBD1 matching over 10 bases. CDR1 is SQVTM and CDR2 is ANQGSEA in the germline V gene. V dropped 8 bases and J dropped 1; count of bases not matched to a gene: 4. The CDR3 covers 13 residues. CDR3 residues: CSSRTGGNTEAFF. CDR3 nucleotide sequence: TGCAGCTCCAGGACAGGGGGGAACACTGAAGCTTTCTTT.

The genes are TRBV7-9 and TRBJ2-1; 10 nucleotides line up with TRBD2. The V gene's germline CDR1 is SEHNR and CDR2 FQNEAQ (reference sequence). This CDR3 is 16 amino acids long. The V and J ends lost 6 bases and 9 bases, in that order; junction bases with no gene match: 14. CDR3 bases: TGTGCCAGCAGTAAAACCGGGACTAGCGTGTCGGGTGAGCAGTTCTTC. Protein product: CASSKTGTSVSGEQFF.

The rearrangement links TRBV11-2 to TRBJ1-1; the D is unclear. The CDR3 runs to 17 residues. Between the trimmed V and J ends, which lost 6 bases and 4 bases, there was a span of 24 bases. Germline loops: CDR1 SGHAT, CDR2 FQNNGV. CDR3 sequence: CASSRSARDLFATEAFF. CDR3 DNA sequence: TGTGCCAGCAGTCGCTCTGCAAGGGATCTTTTTGCCACTGAAGCTTTCTTT.

This clonotype was detected a few times. This chain links TRBV20-1 with TRBJ2-7; 9 positions match TRBD2. The V gene end was trimmed by 6 bases and the J gene end by 5 bases; junction bases not matched to a gene: 14. Germline lookup yields CDR1 DFQATT and CDR2 SNEGSKA (reference sequence). The CDR3 loop spans 15 amino acids. The CDR3 DNA reads TGCAGTGCGGAAGCCGATAGCGGGAGCCTCCACGAGCAGTACTTC. It translates to CSAEADSGSLHEQYF.

The chain recombines TRBV29-1 with TRBJ2-5; 13 bases fit TRBD2. Germline V gene data show CDR1 as SQVTM and CDR2 as ANQGSEA. Losses at the gene ends were 6 bases for V and 5 bases for J; bases not matched to a gene: 9. This CDR3 has 15 residues. In DNA form, the CDR3 reads TGCAGCGTCCCTGGACTAGCGGGAGTAGTTGAGACCCAGTACTTC. Its protein is CSVPGLAGVVETQYF.

V and J are TRBV9 and TRBJ1-2; the match to TRBD1 covers 7 bases. Unmatched junction bases numbered 4, after V lost 3 bases and J lost 8 bases. The germline gives CDR1 SGDLS, CDR2 YYNGEE. The CDR3 runs to 12 residues. The CDR3 protein is CASSEDRRGYTF. In nucleotides, the CDR3 is TGTGCCAGCAGCGAGGACAGGCGCGGCTACACCTTC.

The V call is TRBV7-9, the J call TRBJ2-3; 9 bases fit TRBD2. V dropped 5 bases and J dropped 2; count of bases not matched to a gene: 8. Germline CDR1 SEHNR, CDR2 FQNEAQ (reference sequence). The CDR3 has 16 residues. The CDR3 loop is CASSPRLADPTDTQYF. The DNA for the CDR3 is TGTGCCAGCAGCCCCCGACTAGCGGACCCCACAGATACGCAGTATTTT.

The rearrangement uses TRBV20-1 and TRBJ1-2; no reliable D call. This CDR3 comprises 13 residues. Trimming shortened V by 2 bases and J by 1 base, and 8 bases separated the two germline ends. The V gene's germline CDR1 is DFQATT and CDR2 SNEGSKA (reference sequence). The CDR3 sequence is CSARTEVNYGYTF. In nucleotides, the CDR3 is TGCAGTGCTAGAACGGAAGTTAACTATGGCTACACCTTC.